This T cell receptor beta chain originates from a study of regulatory T cells in long-lasting Graves disease. The study's findings and limits: TRBV28, TRBJ1-2 and TRBJ2-5 emerged as the favored segments in persistent disease.

There are 14 residues in the CDR3. V was clipped by 4 bases and J by 5 bases; unmatched bases: 8. CDR1 SGHRS and CDR2 YFSETQ come from the germline V gene. This clonotype was detected a few times. Its antigen is undetermined. Sequencing libraries for TCR beta were prepared with iRepertoire HTBI primers and Arm-PCR of CDR3 regions. TCRdb re-called the multiplex PCR reads with MiXCR, one entry per CDR3 protein. This table has 530,000 or so distinct CDR3 sequences, about 16% appearing once. Described time point: newly diagnosed GD, antithyroid drugs for less than 3 months. Isolated PBMC RNA provided the starting material for the TCR library. The sample also formed part of further work on T cells in Graves' hyperthyroidism and ophthalmopathy. That publication notes: Graves' hyperthyroidism was deemed stable absent ophthalmopathy progression within 18 months. Newly diagnosed patients aged 18 to 65 had hyperthyroidism of under 2 months' duration.

The V call is TRBV5-1, the J call TRBJ1-1, with TRBD1 matching 7 bases. The origin of this receptor is a man between 18 and 29 years old with Graves disease. The input for sequencing was peripheral blood mononuclear cells (PBMCs), taken at new diagnosis, from a patient treated with antithyroid drugs. The DNA of the CDR3 is TGCGCCAGCAGCCCACAGGGGCTACGTACTGAAGCTTTCTTT. Translated, it gives CASSPQGLRTEAFF.